The clone carrying this T cell receptor beta chain was found a few times. The authors produced TCR alpha and TCR beta cDNA libraries with sample barcodes and UMIs by 5'RACE using constant-segment primers. One entry per CDR3 protein results from TCRdb running MiXCR on the 5' RACE reads. The sample lists approximately 300,000 distinct CDR3 sequences; 7% to 10% were seen once. This entry is derived from a study of T-cell memory formation after mild COVID-19. CDR3 length: 14 amino acids. The ends lost 3 bases at V and 3 bases at J; junction bases unmatched: 3. The V gene's germline CDR1 is SEHNR and CDR2 FQNEAQ (reference sequence).

Sequencing was done on a sample of PBMCs or a T cell subset sorted from them (not recorded which). V gene TRBV7-9 combines with J gene TRBJ2-3, with 7 bases that match TRBD1. The sequence came from a young man who had mild COVID-19 (a few samples of this study predate the infection). Cell type and time point are not known. CDR3 protein: CASSFSQGTDTQYF. The CDR3 DNA reads TGTGCCAGCAGCTTTTCACAGGGGACAGATACGCAGTATTTT.